A few counts support the clone carrying this T cell receptor (beta chain). Its specificity is not known. The CDR3 is 14 residues long. Trimming shortened V by 1 base and J by 4 bases, and 8 bases separated the two germline ends. Looked up from germline, CDR1 is SGHDN and CDR2 is FVKESK. This entry is derived from a study of cytomegalovirus exposure and HLA in healthy donors. Study results and limitations: Fewer N-insertions than the roughly 670-donor mean were reportedly shown by an Asian-associated ancestry cluster in a later analysis. Reported performance of the classifier showed diagnosis of cytomegalovirus status with high specificity and sensitivity.

The PCR contained 60 Vbeta and 13 Jbeta primers. Sequencing used immunoSEQ multiplex PCR; TCRdb keeps in-frame clones, though not all of them. Of 110,000 to 150,000 clones in the sample, less than 10% were seen once. V gene TRBV14 combines with J gene TRBJ1-3; a possible D gene is TRBD1 (5 bases). Sequences were obtained from PBMCs. The source is a male donor in good health and CMV-seronegative. The CDR3 region has the DNA TGTGCCAGCAGCCAAGCGACAGTCGGAAACACCATATATTTT. Its translation: CASSQATVGNTIYF.